This T cell receptor (beta chain) was recovered during a study of OX40 agonist ivuxolimab in advanced cancers. CDR1 and CDR2 (germline): SNHLY, FYNNEI. The CDR3 is made up of 16 amino acids. Unmatched junction bases numbered 5, after V lost 2 bases and J lost 2 bases. Data came from immunoSEQ multiplex PCR; TCRdb stores just in-frame clones and leaves some out. The table lists 25,000 or so clones, about four fifths of them singletons. The receptor was isolated from an adult with an advanced solid tumor such as melanoma, head and neck, liver or kidney cancer. The sequencing used CD4+ or CD8+ T cells sorted from blood, collected in a trial of the OX40 agonist ivuxolimab. The rearrangement joins TRBV2 to TRBJ1-5, with 8 bases aligning to TRBD1. The CDR3 nucleotides are TGTGCCAGCAGTGAACGATCGACAGGGGGCAATCAGCCCCAGCATTTT. It encodes CASSERSTGGNQPQHF.